This T cell receptor beta chain was observed in a study of early T cells in non-severe SARS-CoV-2 infection. The overall study: Bulk RNA isolated from unsorted whole blood underwent sequencing; chains were not paired.

This clonotype showed up just a few times. This CDR3 comprises 12 residues. V lost 5 bases and J 9 bases, leaving 13 bases between the germline ends. The germline V gene encodes CDR1 MNHEY and CDR2 SVGEGT. cDNA molecules, individually, were tagged with unique molecular identifiers. TCRdb reprocessed the 5' RACE reads via MiXCR and lists one record per CDR3 protein. The data hold some 57,000 distinct CDR3 sequences, with around 8.6% observed a single time. The sample here was whole blood, taken at baseline. This receptor was obtained from an adult who was a healthcare worker with PCR-confirmed SARS-CoV-2 infection or an uninfected control (not recorded which). The rearrangement links TRBV6-2 or TRBV6-3 to TRBJ2-5; no reliable D call. The CDR3 coding sequence is TGTGCCAGCAGTCCCCTAAGGGCGGCCCAGTACTTC. It encodes CASSPLRAAQYF.